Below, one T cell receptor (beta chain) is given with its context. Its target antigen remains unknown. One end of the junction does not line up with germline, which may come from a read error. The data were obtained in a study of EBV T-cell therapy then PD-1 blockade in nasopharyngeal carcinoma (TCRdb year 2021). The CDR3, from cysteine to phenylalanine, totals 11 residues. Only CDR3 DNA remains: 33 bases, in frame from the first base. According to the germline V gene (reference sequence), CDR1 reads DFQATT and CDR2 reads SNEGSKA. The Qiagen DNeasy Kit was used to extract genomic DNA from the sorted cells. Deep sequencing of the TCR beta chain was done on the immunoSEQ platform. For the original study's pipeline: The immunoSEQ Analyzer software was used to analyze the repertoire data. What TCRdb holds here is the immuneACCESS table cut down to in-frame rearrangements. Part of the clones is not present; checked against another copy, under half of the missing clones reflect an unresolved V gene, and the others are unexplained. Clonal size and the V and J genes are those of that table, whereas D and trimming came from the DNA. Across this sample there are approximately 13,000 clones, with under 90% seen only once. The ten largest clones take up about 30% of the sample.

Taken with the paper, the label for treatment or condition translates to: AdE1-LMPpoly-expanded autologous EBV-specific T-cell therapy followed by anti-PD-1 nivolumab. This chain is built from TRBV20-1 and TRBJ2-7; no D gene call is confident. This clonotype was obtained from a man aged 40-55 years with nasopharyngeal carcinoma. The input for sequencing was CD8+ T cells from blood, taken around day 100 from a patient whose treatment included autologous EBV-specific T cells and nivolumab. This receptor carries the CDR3 CSARVETRATF. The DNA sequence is TGCAGTGCTAGAGTCGAAACCCGGGCAACCTTC.